One and the same sample provided the 19 T cell receptor beta chains below, sequenced in a study of T cell responses to AZD1222 COVID-19 vaccine. Profiled with immunoSEQ multiplex PCR; TCRdb holds only in-frame clones, not every one. The sample records roughly 120,000 clones, approximately 90% being singletons. Sequenced material: peripheral blood, taken 28 days after the second AZD1222 dose. The receptors were sampled from an adult who received the AZD1222 COVID-19 vaccine.

The chain carries TRBV7-9 and TRBJ2-1, with 7 nucleotides matching TRBD2. Germline CDR1 SEHNR, CDR2 FQNEAQ (reference sequence). V shed 6 bases and J 9 bases; nucleotides not matched to a gene: 11. The CDR3 runs 14 residues. The CDR3 DNA reads TGTGCCAGCAGTTCAAGGGAGGGACGGGGTGAGCAGTTCTTC. Amino acids: CASSSREGRGEQFF.

This clone was seen only once. The CDR3 region is CASSLAQLAGGPGTDTQYF. In DNA form, the CDR3 reads TGTGCCAGCAGCTTAGCCCAACTAGCGGGAGGGCCCGGCACAGATACGCAGTATTTT. The rearrangement links TRBV7-9 to TRBJ2-3; 13 bases fit TRBD2. With 0 bases clipped from V and 1 base from J, the junction kept 7 bases outside the gene matches. The CDR3 length is 19 residues. Germline lookup yields CDR1 SEHNR and CDR2 FQNEAQ (reference sequence).

J is TRBJ1-2 and V is TRBV27, with D unresolved. Germline loops: CDR1 MNHEY, CDR2 SMNVEV (reference sequence). The CDR3 totals 15 residues. Trimming pared 5 bases from V and 0 bases from J, leaving 13 bases between. The CDR3 loop is CASSPLDKPNYGYTF. CDR3 DNA sequence: TGTGCCAGCAGTCCCCTCGACAAGCCTAACTATGGCTACACCTTC.

The chain has TRBV7-9 and TRBJ1-1; D is possibly TRBD1 (5 bases). The CDR3 has 13 amino acids. Per the germline V gene, CDR1 is SEHNR and CDR2 is FQNEAQ (reference sequence). Trimming removed 2 bases at V and 8 bases at J, with 12 bases between. CDR3: CASSLPGTVEAFF. The CDR3 DNA sequence: TGTGCCAGCAGCTTACCTGGGACGGTGGAAGCTTTCTTT. Full variable domain (rest looked up from reference TRBV7-9 and TRBJ1-1): DTGVSQNPRHKITKRGQNVTFRCDPISEHNRLYWYRQTLGQGPEFLTYFQNEAQLEKSRLLSDRFSAERPKGSFSTLEIQRTEQGDSAMYLCASSLPGTVEAFFGQGTRLTVV.

The chain carries TRBV4-1 and TRBJ1-4; unclear D gene. The CDR3 has 18 amino acids. Germline lookup yields CDR1 MGHRA and CDR2 YSYEKL. The V and J ends lost 4 bases and 6 bases respectively, with 24 bases between them. CDR3 loop: CASSPLSRRAGEDEKLFF. The CDR3 DNA sequence: TGCGCCAGCAGCCCTCTTTCCCGCCGGGCTGGGGAAGATGAAAAACTGTTTTTT.

This rearrangement joins TRBV28 to TRBJ1-5; a possible D gene is TRBD1 (6 bases). Germline assignment: CDR1 MDHEN and CDR2 SYDVKM. The V end lost 4 bases, the J end lost 9 bases, and 25 bases lay between the germline ends. The CDR3 is 17 amino acids. The CDR3 region has the DNA TGTGCCAGCAGTTCTGGTAGACAGGAGCTTTTAAGGGGGCCCCAGCATTTT. It specifies CASSSGRQELLRGPQHF. The variable domain in full, with the rest retrieved from reference TRBV28 and TRBJ1-5, is DVKVTQSSRYLVKRTGEKVFLECVQDMDHENMFWYRQDPGLGLRLIYFSYDVKMKEKGDIPEGYSVSREKKERFSLILESASTNQTSMYLCASSSGRQELLRGPQHFGDGTRLSIL.

This rearrangement joins TRBV6-5 to TRBJ1-2; weak D call: TRBD1 (6 bases). The CDR3 loop spans 13 amino acids. Germline V gives CDR1 MNHEY, CDR2 SVGAGI. V was cut by 4 bases and J by 0 bases, with 6 bases left in between. The chain's CDR3 is CASSWTANYGYTF. For the CDR3, the DNA is TGTGCCAGCAGTTGGACAGCTAACTATGGCTACACCTTC.

Here the CDR3 reads CASKVEGGAYEQYF. The CDR3 nucleotides read TGTGCCAGCAAGGTGGAGGGAGGGGCTTACGAGCAGTACTTC. The chain is built from TRBV6-5 and TRBJ2-7, with 7 bases lining up with TRBD2. The ends lost 7 bases at V and 4 bases at J; junction bases unmatched: 10. The CDR3 consists of 14 residues. Germline loops: CDR1 MNHEY, CDR2 SVGAGI.

V and J are TRBV6-5 and TRBJ2-7, with TRBD2 matching 8 bases. The CDR3 contains 15 residues. J gave up 0 bases and V 2 bases, and 3 bases lay outside the gene matches. Germline V CDR1 and CDR2: MNHEY, SVGAGI. The CDR3 DNA reads TGTGCCAGCAGTTACCTGCGGGAGGCCTCCTACGAGCAGTACTTC. It encodes CASSYLREASYEQYF.

The chain uses TRBV3-1 (or the pseudogene TRBV3-2) and TRBJ2-7; tentative D call: TRBD2 (6 bases). There are 15 residues in the CDR3. V was cut by 6 bases and J by 6 bases, with 21 bases left in between. Germline V gives CDR1 LGHDT, CDR2 YNNKEL (reference sequence). This CDR3 is CASSAAGLALGEQYF. The DNA for the CDR3 is TGTGCCAGCAGTGCCGCTGGTCTAGCGCTTGGCGAGCAGTACTTC.

Here the CDR3 DNA reads TGTGCCAGCAGCTTAGTGACAGGGGTGGGCACTGAAGCTTTCTTT. Its translation is CASSLVTGVGTEAFF. The V call is TRBV11-3, the J call TRBJ1-1; 8 nucleotides line up with TRBD1. This CDR3 contains 15 residues. J lost 4 bases, V lost 1 base, and 5 bases had no gene match. Germline V gene data show CDR1 as SGHNT and CDR2 as YENEEA.

The chain carries TRBV2 and TRBJ1-6, with unresolved D. This CDR3 is built from 14 residues. Germline V lookup: CDR1 SNHLY, CDR2 FYNNEI. Trimming stripped 10 bases from V and 9 bases from J, with 19 bases between. In DNA, the CDR3 is TGTGCCACCACTGATGTACCGGCGGTTTCACCCCTCCACTTT. This codes for CATTDVPAVSPLHF.

This clone was counted once. The chain combines TRBV5-1 with TRBJ2-3; 10 bases agree with TRBD2. The CDR3 is 17 residues long. Germline assignment: CDR1 SGHRS and CDR2 YFSETQ. V shed 3 bases and J 3 bases; nucleotides not matched to a gene: 10. The CDR3 is CASSSLLGAGGTDTQYF. The CDR3 DNA is TGCGCCAGCAGCTCCCTATTAGGAGCGGGGGGGACAGATACGCAGTATTTT.

The chain is built from TRBV5-4 and TRBJ2-1; a weak D match, TRBD2 (6 bases). Germline CDR1 SGHNT, CDR2 YYREEE (reference sequence). Trimming took 0 bases from V and 4 from J, leaving 11 bases between them. This CDR3 has 15 amino acids. This CDR3 reads CASSLGGVVYNEQFF. In DNA, the CDR3 is TGTGCCAGCAGCTTGGGCGGGGTAGTATACAATGAGCAGTTCTTC.

The CDR3 coding sequence is TGTGCCAGCGAGACCCGTAGGGACAGGGCGGCTAATGAGCAGTTCTTC. It translates to CASETRRDRAANEQFF. The chain is built from TRBV28 and TRBJ2-1; 9 bases match TRBD1. The trim removed 8 bases at V and 7 bases at J, leaving 15 bases unmatched. The CDR3 runs 16 residues. Germline lookup yields CDR1 MDHEN and CDR2 SYDVKM.

The rearrangement joins TRBV5-1 to TRBJ1-3; D is uncertain. V was trimmed by 3 bases and J by 4 bases, leaving 14 bases between them. Germline loops: CDR1 SGHRS, CDR2 YFSETQ. This CDR3 has 15 residues. The CDR3 DNA is TGCGCCAGCAGCTCACGACCCGGAGGAGGAAACACCATATATTTT. This sequence encodes CASSSRPGGGNTIYF.

The chain is built from TRBV6-5 and TRBJ1-1, with D unresolved. Germline V gene data show CDR1 as MNHEY and CDR2 as SVGAGI. Trimming cost V 6 bases and J 0 bases, with 11 bases left between them. This CDR3 region has 14 residues. The CDR3 coding sequence is TGTGCCAGCAGAACGACACCCATGAACACTGAAGCTTTCTTT. Amino acids: CASRTTPMNTEAFF.

The chain is built from TRBV16 and TRBJ2-5; no reliable D call. CDR3 length: 13 residues. Trimming took off 9 bases at V and 0 bases at J, with 11 bases between the two ends. In germline, CDR1 is KGHSY, CDR2 FQNENV. CDR3 in DNA: TGTGCCAGTAATGCCGGAAACCAAGAGACCCAGTACTTC. This translates into CASNAGNQETQYF.

The V gene is TRBV3-1 (or the pseudogene TRBV3-2), the J gene TRBJ1-1; D perhaps matches TRBD1 (5 bases). V was clipped by 1 base and J by 12 bases, with 15 bases between them. Germline V gives CDR1 LGHDT, CDR2 YNNKEL (reference sequence). This CDR3 has 13 amino acids. CDR3 in DNA: TGTGCCAGCAGCCAAGCAGGGCCGTCCGGAACTTTCTTT. Its translation: CASSQAGPSGTFF.